This T cell receptor (beta chain) was captured by sequencing in a study of T cell repertoires in cytomegalovirus infection (dated by TCRdb to about 2019). With regard to the full study: The HLA type of each donor mattered for the analysis, because public TCR beta signatures pointed to carriage of CMV infection along with the matching HLA type.

The germline V gene yields MDHEN for CDR1 and SYDVKM for CDR2. The germline V and J ends show losses of 4 bases and 13 bases respectively, and no gene match explains 12 bases of the junction. Counted from cysteine to phenylalanine, this CDR3 has 15 amino acids. CDR3 DNA only is kept here, 45 bases in frame from base 1. This sample was sequenced with an Illumina HiSeq 1500. Clones were called with MiXCR by TCRdb after fastp trimmed the public reads at Q25, and only in-frame beta chains were retained. Rows merge per CDR3 protein into single entries with the most common DNA and genes. The sample contains fewer than 300,000 distinct CDR3 sequences, around 25% of them found a single time. The ten largest clones add up to about 14% of the sample. On the study overall, not on this receptor specifically: The ex vivo response was dominated by HLA-C-restricted CMV-specific TCR beta clonotypes, which also provided the single most frequent clonotype in two of eight donors. In both this cohort and an independent cohort of over 350 donors, the cumulative frequency of public TCR beta family members distinguished carriers of CMV infection plus the relevant HLA type.

To note about this clonotype: Its antigen remains unidentified. No much larger clone exists at a distance of one base, and base qualities are not known.

This sequence originates from a human donor in good health (CMV status not recorded). Some clones in this sample may be carry-over from other donors' samples. The chain is made from TRBV28 and TRBJ1-5; 11 bases in between match TRBD1. The sequenced material came from PBMCs. The encoded CDR3 is CASSSGQGAPWVQHF. The DNA is TGTGCCAGCAGTTCCGGACAGGGGGCTCCTTGGGTACAGCATTTT.